The 22 T cell receptor beta chains below come from one sample, sequenced in a study of cytomegalovirus exposure and HLA in healthy donors. This PCR relied on a set of 60 Vbeta primers and 13 Jbeta primers. Libraries were prepared by immunoSEQ multiplex PCR; TCRdb keeps only in-frame clonotypes and omits some of them. The sample records approximately 160,000 clones, roughly 80% being singletons. Material: PBMCs. The receptor source for this set is a man aged 50-60 years in good health and CMV-seropositive.

The V call is TRBV28, the J call TRBJ2-5; tentative D call: TRBD1 (5 bases). The V gene's germline CDR1 is MDHEN and CDR2 SYDVKM. This CDR3 region has 13 residues. The V gene lost 5 bases and the J gene lost 2 bases, with 9 bases spanning the gap. The CDR3 DNA sequence: TGTGCCAGCAGTCAAGACAGTCAAGAGACCCAGTACTTC. It specifies CASSQDSQETQYF.

This rearrangement joins TRBV19 to TRBJ2-7; 9 positions agree with TRBD2. J lost 5 bases, V lost 3 bases, and 14 bases had no gene match. CDR1 is LNHDA and CDR2 is SQIVND in the germline V gene (reference sequence). CDR3 length: 17 amino acids. CDR3 loop: CASSIHWVLAGSNEQYF. The CDR3 nucleotides are TGTGCCAGTAGTATCCATTGGGTCCTAGCGGGGAGTAACGAGCAGTACTTC.

The V call is TRBV30, the J call TRBJ2-5; TRBD1 matches at 8 bases. V was clipped by 1 base and J by 5 bases; unmatched bases: 3. Looked up from germline, CDR1 is GTSNPN and CDR2 is SVGIG (reference sequence). This CDR3 comprises 13 residues. The DNA for the CDR3 is TGTGCCTGGAGTGCAGGGGGCGGCGAGACCCAGTACTTC. Protein: CAWSAGGGETQYF.

This clone was seen a few times. The chain links TRBV6-6 to TRBJ2-3; 8 bases line up with TRBD2. Germline lookup yields CDR1 MNHNY and CDR2 SVGAGI (reference sequence). This CDR3 is built from 14 residues. V lost 4 bases, J lost 3 bases, and 3 bases stayed unmatched. DNA of the CDR3: TGTGCCAGCAGTTCGAGCGGGGGTACAGATACGCAGTATTTT. As protein: CASSSSGGTDTQYF.

In this sample, this clone turned up once. V gene TRBV5-4 combines with J gene TRBJ2-5; a weak D match, TRBD1 (6 bases). Between the trimmed V and J ends, which lost 3 bases and 3 bases, there was a span of 18 bases. Per germline, CDR1 SGHNT and CDR2 YYREEE (reference sequence). CDR3 length equals 16 residues. CDR3 in amino acids: CASSYPGGGTEETQYF. The CDR3 nucleotides read TGTGCCAGCAGCTATCCCGGTGGGGGCACGGAAGAGACCCAGTACTTC. Looking up the rest from reference TRBV5-4 and TRBJ2-5 gives the full variable domain: ETGVTQSPTHLIKTRGQQVTLRCSSQSGHNTVSWYQQALGQGPQFIFQYYREEENGRGNFPPRFSGLQFPNYSSELNVNALELDDSALYLCASSYPGGGTEETQYFGPGTRLLVL.

Of note for this clone: Other DNA variants within this sample encode the same CDR3. V gene TRBV5-1 combines with J gene TRBJ1-5, with a possible D match to TRBD1 (5 bases). This CDR3 is built from 13 residues. Trimming took off 0 bases at V and 4 bases at J, with 5 bases between the two ends. The germline CDR1 and CDR2 sequences are SGHRS and YFSETQ. The CDR3 here is CASSLGQNQPQHF. The CDR3 coding sequence is TGCGCCAGCAGCTTGGGACAGAATCAGCCCCAGCATTTT.

On this clone itself: This sample includes further DNA sequences coding for the same CDR3. The V and J genes are TRBV9 and TRBJ2-3; D remains unclear. CDR1 and CDR2 (germline): SGDLS, YYNGEE. Trimming pared 0 bases from V and 4 bases from J, leaving 3 bases between. The CDR3 loop spans 12 amino acids. The CDR3 DNA is TGTGCCAGCAGCGTAGCTCCAGATACGCAGTATTTT. This gives the protein CASSVAPDTQYF.

V usage is TRBV7-6 and J usage is TRBJ2-2; 7 bases are a match to TRBD2. The CDR3 runs 14 residues. V lost 10 bases, J lost 5 bases, and 10 bases stayed unmatched. The germline V gene has CDR1 SGHVS and CDR2 FNYEAQ. The chain's CDR3 is CATSGLAATGELFF. CDR3 bases: TGTGCCACCTCCGGGCTAGCGGCAACCGGGGAGCTGTTTTTT. Drawing the rest from reference TRBV7-6 and TRBJ2-2, the complete variable domain is GAGVSQSPRYKVTKRGQDVALRCDPISGHVSLYWYRQALGQGPEFLTYFNYEAQQDKSGLPNDRFSAERPEGSISTLTIQRTEQRDSAMYRCATSGLAATGELFFGEGSRLTVL.

The chain employs TRBV10-3 and TRBJ1-6; 7 bases align to TRBD1. Trimming cost V 6 bases and J 8 bases; bases outside gene matches: 7. In germline, CDR1 is ENHRY, CDR2 SYGVKD. This CDR3 comprises 14 residues. The CDR3: CAISPNRGDSPLHF. CDR3 nucleotide sequence: TGTGCCATCAGCCCCAACAGGGGAGATTCACCCCTCCACTTT.

The gene calls are TRBV4-1 and TRBJ2-1; D not resolved. The CDR3 is 14 amino acids. Per germline, CDR1 MGHRA and CDR2 YSYEKL. The V and J ends lost 3 bases and 8 bases respectively, with 14 bases between them. DNA for the CDR3: TGCGCCAGCAGCCAGGCTAGTTTCGGCGATGAGCAGTTCTTC. Amino acids: CASSQASFGDEQFF.

This rearrangement joins TRBV5-1 to TRBJ2-1; 8 bases fit TRBD2. CDR1 SGHRS and CDR2 YFSETQ come from the germline V gene. After removal of 3 bases from V and 6 bases from J, the junction contained 8 bases not matched to a gene. The length of the CDR3 is 15 residues. The CDR3 sequence is CASSSITGTSNEQFF. The CDR3 DNA is TGCGCCAGCAGCTCTATAACCGGGACTAGCAATGAGCAGTTCTTC.

This rearrangement joins TRBV18 to TRBJ2-7, with TRBD2 matching 13 bases. Losses at the gene ends were 4 bases for V and 3 bases for J; bases not matched to a gene: 9. The germline V gene has CDR1 KGHSH and CDR2 LQKENI. The CDR3 length is 17 residues. CDR3 coding DNA: TGTGCCAGCTCACAATCATGGACTAGCGGGAGTTTCTACGAGCAGTACTTC. Its translation: CASSQSWTSGSFYEQYF.

This chain connects TRBV5-4 to TRBJ1-2; 7 positions agree with TRBD1. The germline V gene has CDR1 SGHNT and CDR2 YYREEE (reference sequence). The CDR3 contains 14 residues. V was pared by 2 bases and J by 2 bases, with 3 bases of the junction left unmatched. CDR3 amino acids: CASSFQGDNYGYTF. CDR3 DNA sequence: TGTGCCAGCAGCTTTCAGGGGGACAACTATGGCTACACCTTC.

The chain combines TRBV6-6 with TRBJ2-2; D might be TRBD2 (6 bases). Germline-derived CDR1 and CDR2 are MNHNY and SVGAGI (reference sequence). CDR3 length: 13 residues. Between the trimmed V and J ends, which lost 10 bases and 2 bases, there was a span of 11 bases. The DNA for the CDR3 is TGTGCCACCCGACTAGGAAACACCGGGGAGCTGTTTTTT. It specifies CATRLGNTGELFF.

The chain links TRBV5-6 to TRBJ2-1, with TRBD2 matching 12 bases. CDR3 length equals 15 residues. CDR1 is SGHDT, CDR2 YYEEEE, per germline. Trimming cost V 5 bases and J 5 bases; bases outside gene matches: 5. The CDR3 spells CASRLAGGPDNEQFF. The CDR3 bases are TGTGCCAGCAGGCTAGCGGGAGGGCCAGACAATGAGCAGTTCTTC.

J is TRBJ2-3 and V is TRBV4-3; perhaps TRBD2 as D (5 bases). The CDR3 runs 14 residues. The V end lost 2 bases, the J end lost 6 bases, and 12 bases lay between the germline ends. In germline, CDR1 is LGHNA, CDR2 YSLEER. The CDR3 sequence: CASSQSYPGDTQYF. CDR3 DNA: TGCGCCAGCAGCCAATCCTATCCGGGGGATACGCAGTATTTT.

The chain links TRBV7-8 to TRBJ1-5; D is undetermined. CDR1 SGHVS and CDR2 FQNEAQ come from the germline V gene. The CDR3 has 14 residues. Trimming took 6 bases from V and 3 from J, leaving 12 bases between them. The CDR3 loop reads CASSIMEVNQPQHF. For the CDR3, the DNA is TGTGCCAGCAGTATTATGGAGGTCAATCAGCCCCAGCATTTT.

This clone appeared a few times. J is TRBJ2-1 and V is TRBV27; the match to TRBD2 covers 11 bases. Trimming cost V 1 base and J 4 bases; bases outside gene matches: 15. The CDR3 covers 20 residues. Germline-derived CDR1 and CDR2 are MNHEY and SMNVEV (reference sequence). CDR3 DNA: TGTGCCAGCAGTTTATGGGCTCCTAGCGGGAGGAACCTACTTTACAATGAGCAGTTCTTC. This gives the protein CASSLWAPSGRNLLYNEQFF.

This chain connects TRBV7-6 to TRBJ2-7, with 11 bases fitting TRBD1. V gave up 8 bases and J gave up 6 bases; unmatched junction bases: 12. CDR1 is SGHVS, CDR2 FNYEAQ, per germline. The CDR3 runs to 15 residues. The chain's CDR3 is CASGPGQGVLFEQYF. As DNA, the CDR3 is TGTGCCAGCGGCCCGGGACAGGGGGTACTCTTCGAGCAGTACTTC.

The gene calls are TRBV2 and TRBJ2-1; D call uncertain. The CDR3 spans 13 residues. Trimming pared 2 bases from V and 6 bases from J, leaving 8 bases between. Germline V gene data show CDR1 as SNHLY and CDR2 as FYNNEI. This CDR3 is CASSETGGNEQFF. The CDR3 DNA reads as TGTGCCAGCAGTGAAACGGGTGGCAATGAGCAGTTCTTC.

The chain links TRBV5-1 to TRBJ2-2; D is perhaps TRBD1 (6 bases). Trimming cost V 4 bases and J 3 bases, with 10 bases left between them. Germline assignment: CDR1 SGHRS and CDR2 YFSETQ. The CDR3 is made up of 14 amino acids. CDR3 sequence: CASSLQGYTGELFF. The CDR3 DNA follows: TGCGCCAGCAGCCTACAGGGATACACCGGGGAGCTGTTTTTT.

This chain connects TRBV6-5 to TRBJ2-1, with a tentative D call TRBD2 (6 bases). Germline V gene lookup returns CDR1 MNHEY and CDR2 SVGAGI. Trimming left V 2 bases short and J 6 bases short, with 11 bases between. The length of the CDR3 is 14 residues. CDR3 protein: CASSYGLPANEQFF. Here the CDR3 DNA reads TGTGCCAGCAGTTACGGACTACCTGCCAATGAGCAGTTCTTC.